The clone carrying this T cell receptor (beta chain) was seen only a few times. Its antigen remains unidentified. Germline V gives CDR1 MNHNS, CDR2 SASEGT. The V gene lost 6 bases and the J gene lost 10 bases, with 6 bases spanning the gap. This CDR3 spans 9 amino acids. TCR beta CDR3 sequences were amplified from RNA transcripts. A set of HTBI primers served as the primers for a first-round RT-PCR of the TCR CDR3. Each CDR3 protein gets one entry after TCRdb re-called the multiplex PCR reads with MiXCR. The sample has about 480,000 distinct CDR3 sequences, about 22% seen once; the top ten hold under 55%. This record belongs to a study of T cells in Graves' hyperthyroidism and ophthalmopathy. General study results and limits: Blood samples included most of the expanded thyroid clonotypes exceeding 0.001. Ophthalmopathy was model-predicted a median roughly 6.5 months pre-onset.

The sequence was obtained from a woman aged 70-85 years with Graves' ophthalmopathy. Sequenced input: blood. V and J are TRBV6-1 and TRBJ1-1, with D hard to call. CDR3 region: CASSEGAFF. In nucleotides, the CDR3 is TGTGCCAGCAGCGAGGGAGCTTTCTTT.